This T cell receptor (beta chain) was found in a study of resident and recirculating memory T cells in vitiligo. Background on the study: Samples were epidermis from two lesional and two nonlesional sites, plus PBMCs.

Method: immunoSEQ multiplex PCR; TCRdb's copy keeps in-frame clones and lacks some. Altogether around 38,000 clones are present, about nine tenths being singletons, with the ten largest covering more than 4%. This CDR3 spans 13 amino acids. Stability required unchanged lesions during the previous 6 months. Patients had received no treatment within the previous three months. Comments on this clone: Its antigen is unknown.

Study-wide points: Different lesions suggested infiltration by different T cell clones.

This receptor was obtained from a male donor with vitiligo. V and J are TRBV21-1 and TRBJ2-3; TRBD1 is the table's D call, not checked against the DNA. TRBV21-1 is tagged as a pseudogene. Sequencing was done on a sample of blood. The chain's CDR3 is CASGQVKADTQYF. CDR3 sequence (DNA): TGTGCCAGCGGACAGGTTAAAGCAGATACGCAGTATTTT.